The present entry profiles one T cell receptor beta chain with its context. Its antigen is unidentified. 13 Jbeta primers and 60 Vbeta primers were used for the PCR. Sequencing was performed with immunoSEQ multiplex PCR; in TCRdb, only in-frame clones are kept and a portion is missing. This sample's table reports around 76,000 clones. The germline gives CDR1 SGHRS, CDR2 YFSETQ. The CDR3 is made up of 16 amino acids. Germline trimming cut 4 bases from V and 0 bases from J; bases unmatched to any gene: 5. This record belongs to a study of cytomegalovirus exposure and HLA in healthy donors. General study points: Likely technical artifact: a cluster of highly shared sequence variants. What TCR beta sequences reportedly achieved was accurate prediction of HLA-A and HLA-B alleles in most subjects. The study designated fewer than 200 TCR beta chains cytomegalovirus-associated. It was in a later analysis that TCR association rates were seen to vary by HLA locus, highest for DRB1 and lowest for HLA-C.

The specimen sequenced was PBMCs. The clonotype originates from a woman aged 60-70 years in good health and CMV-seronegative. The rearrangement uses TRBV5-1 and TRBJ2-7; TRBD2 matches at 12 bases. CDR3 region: CASSPPGLAGSYEQYF. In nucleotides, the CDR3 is TGCGCCAGCAGCCCGCCGGGACTAGCGGGCTCCTACGAGCAGTACTTC.